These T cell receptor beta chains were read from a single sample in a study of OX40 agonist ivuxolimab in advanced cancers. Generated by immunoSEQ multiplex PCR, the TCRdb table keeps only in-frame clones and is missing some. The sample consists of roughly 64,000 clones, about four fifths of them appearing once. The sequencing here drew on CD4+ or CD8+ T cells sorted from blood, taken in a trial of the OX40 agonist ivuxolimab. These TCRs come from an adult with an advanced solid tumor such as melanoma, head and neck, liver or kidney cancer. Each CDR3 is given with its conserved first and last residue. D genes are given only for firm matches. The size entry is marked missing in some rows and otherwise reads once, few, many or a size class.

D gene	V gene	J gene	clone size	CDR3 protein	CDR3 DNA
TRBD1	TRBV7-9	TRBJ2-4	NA	CASSSTGRGQDRNIQYF	TGTGCCAGCAGCTCGACTGGCAGGGGGCAGGACAGAAACATTCAGTACTTC
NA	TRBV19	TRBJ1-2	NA	CASSTTASDYGYTF	TGTGCCAGTAGTACGACAGCGTCGGACTATGGCTACACCTTC
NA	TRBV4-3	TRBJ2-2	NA	CASSQAGGSPGELFF	TGCGCCAGCAGCCAAGCTGGGGGATCCCCCGGGGAGCTGTTTTTT
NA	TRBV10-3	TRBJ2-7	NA	CASTGATTYEQYF	TGTGCCAGCACGGGGGCGACGACTTACGAGCAGTACTTC
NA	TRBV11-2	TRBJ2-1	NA	CASSLEAAHNEQFF	TGTGCCAGCAGCTTAGAAGCGGCCCACAATGAGCAGTTCTTC
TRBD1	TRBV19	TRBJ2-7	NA	CASSIGQGSSYEQYF	TGTGCCAGTAGTATAGGACAGGGTAGCTCCTACGAGCAGTACTTC
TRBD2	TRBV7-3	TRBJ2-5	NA	CASSQGASGKALETQYF	TGTGCCAGCAGCCAAGGGGCTAGCGGGAAGGCCTTGGAGACCCAGTACTTC
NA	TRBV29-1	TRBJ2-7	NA	CSVSFRGYEQYF	TGCAGCGTTTCATTCCGGGGCTACGAGCAGTACTTC
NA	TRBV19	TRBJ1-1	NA	CASSIRTGNTEAFF	TGTGCCAGTAGTATCCGGACGGGGAACACTGAAGCTTTCTTT
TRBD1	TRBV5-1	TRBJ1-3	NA	CASSSDRGSGNTIYF	TGCGCCAGCAGCTCAGACAGGGGCTCTGGAAACACCATATATTTT
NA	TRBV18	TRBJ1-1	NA	CASSLGTVNTEAFF	TGTGCCAGCTCCCTCGGGACGGTGAACACTGAAGCTTTCTTT
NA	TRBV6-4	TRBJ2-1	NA	CASSERRGGEQFF	TGTGCCAGCAGTGAACGAAGGGGTGGTGAGCAGTTCTTC
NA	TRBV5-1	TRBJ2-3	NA	CASSPGDTDTQYF	TGCGCCAGCAGCCCGGGGGACACAGATACGCAGTATTTT
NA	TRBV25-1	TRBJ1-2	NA	CATFRDLAGGYTF	TGTGCCACCTTCCGGGACCTCGCTGGGGGCTACACCTTC
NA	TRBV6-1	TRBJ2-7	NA	CASSEEGEQYF	TGTGCCAGCAGTGAAGAGGGGGAGCAGTACTTC
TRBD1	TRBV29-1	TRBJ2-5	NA	CSVDPGQGLGETQYF	TGCAGCGTTGACCCGGGACAGGGGTTAGGAGAGACCCAGTACTTC
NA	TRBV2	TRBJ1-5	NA	CASSEQGVLVQPQHF	TGTGCCAGCAGTGAACAGGGAGTATTAGTTCAGCCCCAGCATTTT
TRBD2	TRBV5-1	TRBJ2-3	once	CASSFIAGVTDTQYF	TGCGCCAGCAGCTTCATAGCGGGAGTAACAGATACGCAGTATTTT
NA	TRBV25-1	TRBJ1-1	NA	CASSATGNTEAFF	TGTGCCAGCAGTGCCACAGGGAACACTGAAGCTTTCTTT
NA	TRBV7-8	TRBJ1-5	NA	CASSFIMQPQHF	TGTGCCAGCAGCTTTATTATGCAGCCCCAGCATTTT
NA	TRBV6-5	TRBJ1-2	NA	CASSYAGTGYGYTF	TGTGCCAGCAGTTACGCCGGGACGGGATATGGCTACACCTTC
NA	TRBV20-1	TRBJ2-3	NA	CSASGGWAQYF	TGCAGTGCATCTGGGGGGTGGGCGCAGTATTTT
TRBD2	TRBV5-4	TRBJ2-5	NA	CASSPRGTRETQYF	TGTGCCAGCAGCCCCCGGGGGACTAGAGAGACCCAGTACTTC
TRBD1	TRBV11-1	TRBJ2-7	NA	CASSLGTGESYEQYF	TGTGCCAGCAGCTTAGGGACAGGGGAGTCCTACGAGCAGTACTTC
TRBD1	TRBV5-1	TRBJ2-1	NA	CASSSGQAYNEQFF	TGCGCCAGCAGCTCCGGACAGGCCTACAATGAGCAGTTCTTC
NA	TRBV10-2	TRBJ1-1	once	CASSRAMNTEAFF	TGCGCCAGCTCTAGGGCCATGAACACTGAAGCTTTCTTT
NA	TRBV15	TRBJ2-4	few	CATSRDRSTAIQYF	TGTGCCACCAGCAGAGATCGCAGTACGGCCATTCAGTACTTC
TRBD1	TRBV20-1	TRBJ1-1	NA	CSAPGQGAAFF	TGCAGTGCGCCGGGACAGGGGGCAGCTTTCTTT
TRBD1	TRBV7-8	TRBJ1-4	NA	CASSPGAGGEKLFF	TGTGCCAGCAGCCCGGGGGCAGGGGGCGAAAAACTGTTTTTT
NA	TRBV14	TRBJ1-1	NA	CASSQRRWSGAQLPKGAFF	TGTGCCAGCAGCCAACGCAGGTGGTCTGGGGCCCAGCTGCCAAAGGGAGCTTTCTTT
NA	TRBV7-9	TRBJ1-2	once	CASSLGTAYGYTF	TGTGCCAGCAGCTTAGGGACAGCCTATGGCTACACCTTC
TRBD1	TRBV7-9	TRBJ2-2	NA	CASSSDRDTGELFF	TGTGCCAGCAGCTCGGACAGGGACACCGGGGAGCTGTTTTTT
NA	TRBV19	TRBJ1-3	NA	CASSIGGYSGNTIYF	TGTGCCAGTAGTATCGGAGGGTACTCTGGAAACACCATATATTTT
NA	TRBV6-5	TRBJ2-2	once	CASSRDSGELFF	TGTGCCAGCAGCCGGGACTCCGGGGAGCTGTTTTTT
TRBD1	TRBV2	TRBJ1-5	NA	CASSGDRGNQPQHF	TGTGCCAGCAGTGGTGACAGGGGAAATCAGCCCCAGCATTTT
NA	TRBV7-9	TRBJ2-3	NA	CASSPLPVGQYF	TGTGCCAGCAGCCCCCTTCCCGTGGGGCAGTATTTT
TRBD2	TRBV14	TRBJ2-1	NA	CASSLGTSGYNEQFF	TGTGCCAGCAGCCTCGGGACTAGCGGGTACAATGAGCAGTTCTTC
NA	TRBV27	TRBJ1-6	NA	CASSLRDYNSPLHF	TGTGCCAGCAGTCTCCGGGACTATAATTCACCCCTCCACTTT
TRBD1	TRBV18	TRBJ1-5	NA	CASSQGASNQPQHF	TGTGCCAGCTCACAGGGGGCAAGCAATCAGCCCCAGCATTTT
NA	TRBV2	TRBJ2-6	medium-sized	CASSLTRTGANVLTF	TGTGCCAGCAGTCTGACCAGAACTGGGGCCAACGTCCTGACTTTC
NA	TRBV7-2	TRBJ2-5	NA	CASSLGVETQYF	TGTGCCAGCAGCTTAGGGGTGGAGACCCAGTACTTC
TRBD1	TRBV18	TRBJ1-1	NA	CASSLRQGRETEAFF	TGTGCCAGCTCACTTCGACAGGGGAGGGAAACTGAAGCTTTCTTT
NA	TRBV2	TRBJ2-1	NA	CASRRYNEQFF	TGTGCCAGCAGGAGGTACAATGAGCAGTTCTTC